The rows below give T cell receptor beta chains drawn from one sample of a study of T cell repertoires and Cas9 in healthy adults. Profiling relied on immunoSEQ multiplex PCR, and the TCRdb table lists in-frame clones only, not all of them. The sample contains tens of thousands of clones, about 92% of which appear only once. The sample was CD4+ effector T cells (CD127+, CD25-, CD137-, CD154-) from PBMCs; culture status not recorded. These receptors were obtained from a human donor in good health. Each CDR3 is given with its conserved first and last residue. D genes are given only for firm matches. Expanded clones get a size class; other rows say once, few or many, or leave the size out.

CASRPTLTGANTGELFF TGCGCCAGCAGACCCACTCTGACAGGGGCGAACACCGGGGAGCTGTTTTTT 17 TRBJ2-2 TRBV5-1 TRBD1 -
CASSPTRGGGVSPLHF TGTGCCAGCTCGCCGACAAGGGGCGGTGGGGTTTCACCCCTCCACTTT 16 TRBJ1-6 TRBV18 - -
CASSQTFHGYTF TGTGCCAGCAGTCAAACCTTCCATGGCTACACCTTC 12 TRBJ1-2 TRBV6-5 - -
CASSPRRGHSYEQYF TGTGCCAGCAGCCCCCGCAGGGGGCACTCCTACGAGCAGTACTTC 15 TRBJ2-7 TRBV11-2 TRBD1 -
CASDRGLRDGYTF TGTGCCAGCGATCGAGGGCTCCGGGATGGCTACACCTTC 13 TRBJ1-2 TRBV7-9 - -
CASSSNRVLYEQYF TGTGCCAGCAGCTCGAACAGGGTTCTCTACGAGCAGTACTTC 14 TRBJ2-7 TRBV11-2 - once
CASEMIVANGAYEQYF TGTGCCAGCGAGATGATTGTAGCAAATGGAGCCTACGAGCAGTACTTC 16 TRBJ2-7 TRBV2 - -
CASSLGRGRASNSPLHF TGTGCCAGCAGCTTGGGGAGGGGGCGCGCTAGTAATTCACCCCTCCACTTT 17 TRBJ1-6 TRBV7-9 TRBD1 -
CASGRGINYEQYF TGTGCCAGCGGCCGTGGGATTAACTACGAGCAGTACTTC 13 TRBJ2-7 TRBV7-8 - few
CSVARDGTEAFF TGCAGCGTAGCCCGGGACGGCACTGAAGCTTTCTTT 12 TRBJ1-1 TRBV29-1 - -
CASSLVWQGESGELFF TGTGCCAGCAGCTTAGTGTGGCAGGGTGAATCCGGGGAGCTGTTTTTT 16 TRBJ2-2 TRBV11-2 - -
CASSATGTNFNEQFF TGTGCCAGCAGCGCCACCGGGACCAATTTCAATGAGCAGTTCTTC 15 TRBJ2-1 TRBV7-2 - -
CASSPLGGPLYEQYF TGCGCCAGCAGCCCTTTAGGGGGACCACTCTACGAGCAGTACTTC 15 TRBJ2-7 TRBV5-1 - -
CASSRFNTGELFF TGTGCCAGCAGTAGGTTTAACACCGGGGAGCTGTTTTTT 13 TRBJ2-2 TRBV9 - -
CASSARTGGSYEQYF TGTGCCAGCAGCGCCCGGACAGGGGGATCCTACGAGCAGTACTTC 15 TRBJ2-7 TRBV9 TRBD1 -
CASSQDLTSGGAGDTQYF TGTGCCAGCAGCCAAGATCTCACTAGCGGGGGGGCCGGAGATACGCAGTATTTT 18 TRBJ2-3 TRBV14 TRBD2 -
CAISGGGAENTGELFF TGTGCCATCAGTGGCGGTGGGGCTGAAAACACCGGGGAGCTGTTTTTT 16 TRBJ2-2 TRBV10-3 - -
CASRAGVRLGTEAFF TGTGCCAGCAGAGCAGGGGTGAGGTTAGGCACTGAAGCTTTCTTT 15 TRBJ1-1 TRBV6-5 - -
CASSQGARGQETQHF TGTGCCAGCAGCCAAGGGGCCAGGGGGCAAGAGACCCAGCACTTC 15 TRBJ2-5 TRBV7-7 TRBD1 -
CASGGQIPSTDTQYF TGTGCCAGCGGCGGACAGATACCTTCCACAGATACGCAGTATTTT 15 TRBJ2-3 TRBV6-1 - -
CASFSWRSTDTQYF TGTGCCAGCTTTTCGTGGCGGAGCACAGATACGCAGTATTTT 14 TRBJ2-3 TRBV6-1 - -
CASSSIPDRENGYTF TGTGCCAGCAGTAGCATCCCGGACAGGGAAAATGGCTACACCTTC 15 TRBJ1-2 TRBV27 TRBD1 -
CASSLGLAADTQYF TGTGCCAGCAGCTTGGGACTAGCAGCAGATACGCAGTATTTT 14 TRBJ2-3 TRBV7-9 TRBD2 -
CASSSSGGDYEQYF TGCGCCAGCAGCTCTAGCGGGGGGGACTACGAGCAGTACTTC 14 TRBJ2-7 TRBV5-1 TRBD2 -
CASSGDRVRQPQHF TGCGCCAGCAGTGGGGACAGGGTAAGGCAGCCCCAGCATTTT 14 TRBJ1-5 TRBV10-2 TRBD1 -
CASSEIGRGTEAFF TGTGCCAGCAGTGAAATAGGCCGGGGCACTGAAGCTTTCTTT 14 TRBJ1-1 TRBV6-5 - -
CASSYGEGYTF TGTGCCAGCAGTTACGGGGAGGGCTACACCTTC 11 TRBJ1-2 TRBV6-1 - -
CASSYSAGNTIYF TGTGCCAGCAGTTACTCGGCTGGAAACACCATATATTTT 13 TRBJ1-3 TRBV6-6 - few
CASSLGSFADSPLHF TGTGCCAGCAGTCTCGGGAGCTTTGCGGATTCACCCCTCCACTTT 15 TRBJ1-6 TRBV6-1 - -